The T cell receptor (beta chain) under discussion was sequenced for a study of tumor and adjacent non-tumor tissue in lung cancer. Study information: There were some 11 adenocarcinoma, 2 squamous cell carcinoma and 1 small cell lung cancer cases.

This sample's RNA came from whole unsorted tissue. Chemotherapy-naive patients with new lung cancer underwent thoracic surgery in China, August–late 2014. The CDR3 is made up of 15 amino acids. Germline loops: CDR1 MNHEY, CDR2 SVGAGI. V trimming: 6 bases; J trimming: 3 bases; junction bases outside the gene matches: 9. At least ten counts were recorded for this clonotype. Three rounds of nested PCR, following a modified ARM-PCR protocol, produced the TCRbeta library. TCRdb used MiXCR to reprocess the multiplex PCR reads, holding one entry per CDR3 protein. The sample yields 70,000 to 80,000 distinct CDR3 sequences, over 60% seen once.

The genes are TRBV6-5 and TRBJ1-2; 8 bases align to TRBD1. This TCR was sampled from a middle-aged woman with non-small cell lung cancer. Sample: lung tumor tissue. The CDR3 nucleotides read TGTGCCAGCAGGACAGGGGAGGGGGCCGACTATGGCTACACCTTC. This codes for CASRTGEGADYGYTF.